Listed here are 11 T cell receptor beta chains from one sample, sequenced in a study of blood T cells in healthy people across ages. Primers used in a second PCR of roughly 7 to 12 cycles were a sample-barcoded 5' primer and a J-beta primer mix. A single record per CDR3 protein comes from TCRdb applying MiXCR to the 5' RACE reads. Among under 800,000 distinct CDR3 sequences listed, approximately 21% were seen once. The specimen was blood. These receptors were obtained from a man between 65 and 80 years old in good health.

This chain uses TRBV7-2 with TRBJ1-6, with a possible D match to TRBD1 (6 bases). This CDR3 region has 15 residues. Germline values: CDR1 SGHTA, CDR2 FQGNSA. V lost 2 bases, J lost 6 bases, and 11 bases lay in between. The CDR3 nucleotides are TGTGCCAGCAGCTTACAGGGGAGGAGTAATTCACCCCTCCACTTT. Its protein is CASSLQGRSNSPLHF. Variable domain in full (rest from reference TRBV7-2 and TRBJ1-6): GAGVSQSPSNKVTEKGKDVELRCDPISGHTALYWYRQSLGQGLEFLIYFQGNSAPDKSGLPSDRFSAERTGGSVSTLTIQRTQQEDSAVYLCASSLQGRSNSPLHFGNGTRLTVT.

The chain links TRBV5-1 to TRBJ2-1; weak D call: TRBD1 (6 bases). Germline lookup yields CDR1 SGHRS and CDR2 YFSETQ. The CDR3 is made up of 14 amino acids. Trimming took 7 bases from V and 5 from J, leaving 16 bases between them. The CDR3 sequence: CASQRDTNNNEQFF. CDR3 DNA sequence: TGCGCCAGCCAACGGGACACCAATAACAATGAGCAGTTCTTC.

V gene TRBV20-1 combines with J gene TRBJ1-4; D remains ambiguous. CDR1 and CDR2 (germline): DFQATT, SNEGSKA (reference sequence). Between the trimmed V and J ends, which lost 2 bases and 8 bases, there was a span of 3 bases. This CDR3 contains 10 residues. In DNA form, the CDR3 reads TGCAGTGCTAGAAACGAAAAACTGTTTTTT. This translates into CSARNEKLFF.

The chain combines TRBV20-1 with TRBJ1-5; D gene uncertain. The germline gives CDR1 DFQATT, CDR2 SNEGSKA (reference sequence). The CDR3 spans 12 residues. The CDR3 DNA reads TGCAGCGCGGTGGCCAGCAATCAGCCCCAGCATTTT. It encodes CSAVASNQPQHF.

CDR3 loop: CASQSSENTGELFF. CDR3 in DNA: TGTGCCAGCCAAAGTAGCGAGAACACCGGGGAGCTGTTTTTT. The V and J genes are TRBV7-9 and TRBJ2-2, with D perhaps matching TRBD2 (5 bases). The CDR3 is 14 amino acids. Trimming cost V 8 bases and J 1 base, with 11 bases left between them. CDR1 and CDR2 (germline): SEHNR, FQNEAQ (reference sequence).

The chain employs TRBV6-4 and TRBJ2-1; no reliable D call. This CDR3 has 13 amino acids. V dropped 5 bases and J dropped 0 bases, with 5 bases sitting between them. Germline lookup yields CDR1 MRHNA and CDR2 SNTAGT. CDR3 region: CASSTDSYNEQFF. CDR3 nucleotides: TGTGCCAGCAGTACAGACTCCTACAATGAGCAGTTCTTC.

This clonotype was counted a few times. The rearrangement uses TRBV5-1 and TRBJ2-1, with D possibly TRBD1 on 6 matching bases. V dropped 2 bases and J dropped 9 bases, with 18 bases sitting between them. The CDR3 sequence is 15 residues long. Germline CDR1 SGHRS, CDR2 YFSETQ. This chain's CDR3 is CASSLGGDPGTEQFF. Written as DNA, the CDR3 is TGCGCCAGCAGCTTAGGGGGAGACCCGGGCACTGAGCAGTTCTTC.

The V call is TRBV20-1, the J call TRBJ2-7; TRBD1 might be the D (6 bases). Trimming pared 1 base from V and 2 bases from J, leaving 18 bases between. The CDR3 is 16 residues long. CDR1 is DFQATT and CDR2 is SNEGSKA in the germline V gene (reference sequence). CDR3 nucleotide sequence: TGCAGTGCTAGAGTCCCCCAGGGGCCGAACCCCTACGAGCAGTACTTC. It yields the protein CSARVPQGPNPYEQYF.

V usage is TRBV6-2 or TRBV6-3 and J usage is TRBJ2-7, with 8 bases matching TRBD1. The CDR3 sequence is 14 residues long. Losses at the gene ends were 7 bases for V and 3 bases for J; bases not matched to a gene: 8. Germline V gives CDR1 MNHEY, CDR2 SVGEGT. CDR3 nucleotides: TGTGCCAGCACCGAATTTGGACAGGGCTACGAGCAGTACTTC. Translating gives CASTEFGQGYEQYF.

This chain joins TRBV5-1 and TRBJ2-3; 10 positions agree with TRBD2. V trimming: 0 bases; J trimming: 2 bases; junction bases outside the gene matches: 6. This CDR3 is 17 amino acids long. Germline CDR1 SGHRS, CDR2 YFSETQ. The CDR3 nucleotides are TGCGCCAGCAGCTTGGAAGGTAGCGGGAGGTACACAGATACGCAGTATTTT. It codes for CASSLEGSGRYTDTQYF.

There are a few counts of this clonotype. The chain carries TRBV20-1 and TRBJ2-1, with 8 nucleotides matching TRBD2. Germline V gives CDR1 DFQATT, CDR2 SNEGSKA (reference sequence). CDR3 length: 16 residues. CDR3 sequence (DNA): TGCAGCGGGGGGGGAGGGCCCTACTCCTCCTACAATGAGCAGTTCTTC. It translates to CSGGGGPYSSYNEQFF.